The 24 T cell receptor beta chains below come from one sample, sequenced in a study of cytomegalovirus exposure and HLA in healthy donors. Primers included in the PCR were 60 Vbeta and 13 Jbeta primers. Assay used: immunoSEQ multiplex PCR; TCRdb lists only in-frame clones, some missing. The sample has some 180,000 clones, roughly 85% seen once. The sequenced material came from PBMCs. These receptors were obtained from a man aged 30-40 years in good health and CMV-seropositive.

This clone has only one observation. This rearrangement joins TRBV25-1 to TRBJ1-4; possible D gene TRBD1, 5 bases. Germline CDR1 MGHDK, CDR2 SYGVNS. Trimming removed 1 base from V and 0 bases from J, with 12 bases in between. The CDR3 consists of 17 residues. CDR3 DNA sequence: TGTGCCAGCAGTGAATTCTCAGGGTTTGCAACTAATGAAAAACTGTTTTTT. Its protein product is CASSEFSGFATNEKLFF.

CDR3 protein: CASSLVGTVTDTQYF. The CDR3 DNA reads TGCGCCAGCAGCTTGGTGGGGACAGTAACAGATACGCAGTATTTT. The V gene is TRBV5-1, the J gene TRBJ2-3; TRBD1 matches at 7 bases. Per the germline V gene, CDR1 is SGHRS and CDR2 is YFSETQ. The CDR3 is 15 residues long. Trimming removed 0 bases from V and 3 bases from J; junction bases left unmatched: 4.

V is TRBV7-6 and J is TRBJ2-5, with D maybe TRBD1 (6 bases). The end of the DNA aligns better with TRBJ2-7, so the J call may be wrong. This CDR3 comprises 14 residues. CDR1 and CDR2 (germline): SGHVS, FNYEAQ. CDR3 amino acids: CASSPRTADYEQYF. DNA for the CDR3: TGTGCCAGCAGCCCCCGGACAGCTGACTACGAGCAGTACTTC.

The chain employs TRBV4-1 and TRBJ2-2, with 8 bases matching TRBD2. The CDR3 runs to 16 residues. V lost 5 bases to trimming and J lost 4 bases; unmatched junction nucleotides: 9. Germline V CDR1 and CDR2: MGHRA, YSYEKL. Written as DNA, the CDR3 is TGCGCCAGCAGCATATCGGGGGGGAGAGGCACCGGGGAGCTGTTTTTT. Protein: CASSISGGRGTGELFF.

This clone has only one observation. The V and J genes are TRBV18 and TRBJ2-4, with TRBD2 matching 7 bases. CDR1 and CDR2 (germline): KGHSH, LQKENI. The J segment lost 0 bases and the V segment lost 8 bases, leaving 16 bases of the junction unmatched. The CDR3 totals 18 residues. CDR3 nucleotides: TGTGCCAGCCTAGGGGAGGGAGCCGCACATCTAGCCAAAAACATTCAGTACTTC. Translated, it gives CASLGEGAAHLAKNIQYF.

This chain uses TRBV5-6 with TRBJ2-3; the match to TRBD2 covers 11 bases. The junction had 5 bases not matched to a gene; V was cut back by 2 bases and J by 3 bases. The CDR3 contains 16 residues. CDR1 is SGHDT, CDR2 YYEEEE, per germline. Here the CDR3 DNA reads TGTGCCAGCAGCTTCTCTACTAGCGGGAGAACAGATACGCAGTATTTT. It encodes CASSFSTSGRTDTQYF.

This rearrangement joins TRBV6-1 to TRBJ2-7, with 7 nucleotides matching TRBD1. CDR3 size: 14 residues. The germline V gene has CDR1 MNHNS and CDR2 SASEGT. The V gene end was trimmed by 6 bases and the J gene end by 2 bases; junction bases not matched to a gene: 7. Here the CDR3 DNA reads TGTGCCAGCAGCCCGGGACAGATTCCCTACGAGCAGTACTTC. Translated: CASSPGQIPYEQYF.

This clone was recorded only once. The V call is TRBV19, the J call TRBJ2-4; TRBD2 matches at 12 bases. CDR1 is LNHDA, CDR2 SQIVND, per germline (reference sequence). Trimming took 4 bases from V and 6 from J; bases not matched to a gene: 4. CDR3 size: 15 residues. The DNA for the CDR3 is TGTGCCAGTAGTACCCGGACTAGCGGGGTAAACATTCAGTACTTC. Its protein product is CASSTRTSGVNIQYF.

The chain has TRBV5-1 and TRBJ2-3, with a possible D match to TRBD1 (5 bases). The ends were cut back, 0 bases at V and 4 bases at J, with 9 bases in the middle. The CDR3 is made up of 14 amino acids. Germline CDR1 SGHRS, CDR2 YFSETQ. Here the CDR3 DNA reads TGCGCCAGCAGCTTGGGGGGCATAGCAGATACGCAGTATTTT. It codes for CASSLGGIADTQYF.

The chain has TRBV27 and TRBJ1-2, with TRBD1 identical over 7 bases. The CDR3 is 15 residues long. Germline CDR1 and CDR2: MNHEY and SMNVEV (reference sequence). After removal of 3 bases from V and 8 bases from J, the junction contained 12 bases not matched to a gene. DNA for the CDR3: TGTGCCAGCAGTTTCGGACAGGTAGTTGGGCGGGGCTACACCTTC. Its protein is CASSFGQVVGRGYTF.

The chain uses TRBV6-5 and TRBJ2-1; no clear D gene. The ends were cut back, 1 base at V and 0 bases at J, with 4 bases in the middle. CDR3 length equals 14 residues. Germline V gene sequence: CDR1 MNHEY, CDR2 SVGAGI. The CDR3 sequence is CASSYYGSYNEQFF. CDR3 sequence (DNA): TGTGCCAGCAGTTACTACGGCTCCTACAATGAGCAGTTCTTC.

The rearrangement uses TRBV4-1 and TRBJ2-2, with TRBD1 identical over 9 bases. Unmatched junction bases numbered 4, after V lost 0 bases and J lost 5 bases. The CDR3 loop spans 16 amino acids. The germline CDR1 and CDR2 sequences are MGHRA and YSYEKL. In DNA form, the CDR3 reads TGCGCCAGCAGCCAAGATCGGACAGGGGTTACCGGGGAGCTGTTTTTT. Residues: CASSQDRTGVTGELFF.

V usage is TRBV11-3 and J usage is TRBJ2-7; the match to TRBD1 covers 8 bases. This CDR3 comprises 14 residues. Losses at the gene ends were 0 bases for V and 5 bases for J; bases not matched to a gene: 3. From germline, CDR1 is SGHNT and CDR2 YENEEA. The CDR3 reads CASSLDRGLDEQYF. For the CDR3, the DNA is TGTGCCAGCAGCTTAGACAGGGGGCTGGACGAGCAGTACTTC. The variable domain in full, with the rest retrieved from reference TRBV11-3 and TRBJ2-7, is EAGVVQSPRYKIIEKKQPVAFWCNPISGHNTLYWYLQNLGQGPELLIRYENEEAVDDSQLPKDRFSAERLKGVDSTLKIQPAELGDSAVYLCASSLDRGLDEQYFGPGTRLTVT.

This clone was detected only a few times. The rearrangement uses TRBV4-3 and TRBJ2-1; 8 bases are shared with TRBD2. The CDR3 consists of 15 residues. Germline lookup yields CDR1 LGHNA and CDR2 YSLEER. Trimming removed 4 bases from V and 5 bases from J; junction bases left unmatched: 7. The CDR3 coding sequence is TGCGCCAGCAGCCTTCACGGGGGGGGAAACAATGAGCAGTTCTTC. Residues: CASSLHGGGNNEQFF.

The V gene is TRBV27, the J gene TRBJ2-7; a weak D match, TRBD1 (5 bases). V was cut by 4 bases and J by 1 base, with 8 bases left in between. This CDR3 has 13 amino acids. CDR1 is MNHEY and CDR2 is SMNVEV in the germline V gene (reference sequence). CDR3 amino acids: CASSYQGSYEQYF. In DNA form, the CDR3 reads TGTGCCAGCAGTTACCAGGGTTCCTACGAGCAGTACTTC.

The chain carries TRBV5-1 and TRBJ1-1; 7 bases agree with TRBD1. Germline assignment: CDR1 SGHRS and CDR2 YFSETQ. The J segment lost 5 bases and the V segment lost 0 bases, leaving 7 bases of the junction unmatched. The CDR3 consists of 15 residues. DNA for the CDR3: TGCGCCAGCAGCTTGGGGGCACAGGGGAGGACTGAAGCTTTCTTT. It codes for CASSLGAQGRTEAFF.

The chain joins TRBV7-9 to TRBJ2-1; TRBD2 matches at 14 bases. Germline V gene lookup returns CDR1 SEHNR and CDR2 FQNEAQ (reference sequence). This CDR3 contains 17 residues. V was pared by 5 bases and J by 7 bases, with 10 bases of the junction left unmatched. In DNA form, the CDR3 reads TGTGCCAGCAGCGCCGAGACCGGGACTAGCGGGAGAAATGAGCAGTTCTTC. Amino acid sequence: CASSAETGTSGRNEQFF.

V is TRBV19 and J is TRBJ1-2, with 8 bases that match TRBD1. This CDR3 is 18 amino acids long. The J segment lost 5 bases and the V segment lost 7 bases, leaving 21 bases of the junction unmatched. CDR1 and CDR2 from the germline V gene are LNHDA and SQIVND (reference sequence). The DNA of the CDR3 is TGTGCCAGTAAGAGCGCAGGGGGCTCCCCCTTAACTGGATATGGCTACACCTTC. Translated: CASKSAGGSPLTGYGYTF.

The chain carries TRBV4-3 and TRBJ2-7; no firm D call. The DNA end favors TRBJ2-1, so the J call may be wrong. Germline V gene sequence: CDR1 LGHNA, CDR2 YSLEER. This CDR3 is built from 14 residues. The CDR3 DNA reads as TGCGCCAGCAGCCAAGTCGACCGAGCAGGTGAGCAGTTCTTC. It encodes CASSQVDRAGEQFF.

V is TRBV9 and J is TRBJ2-1; TRBD2 agrees at 10 bases. V shed 0 bases, J shed 6 bases, and the junction held 3 bases outside the gene matches. Germline-derived CDR1 and CDR2 are SGDLS and YYNGEE. The CDR3 spans 15 residues. The CDR3 reads CASSVASGRGNEQFF. CDR3 DNA: TGTGCCAGCAGCGTAGCTAGCGGGAGAGGCAATGAGCAGTTCTTC.

This chain uses TRBV6-1 with TRBJ2-7, with 9 bases identical to TRBD1. This CDR3 is built from 13 residues. Germline trimming cut 6 bases from V and 4 bases from J; bases unmatched to any gene: 4. Germline CDR1 reads MNHNS; CDR2 reads SASEGT. For the CDR3, the DNA is TGTGCCAGCAGGTCCGGGACAGGGTACGAGCAGTACTTC. Translated, it gives CASRSGTGYEQYF.

The chain couples TRBV12-5 to TRBJ1-5; possible D gene TRBD1, 6 bases. Germline lookup yields CDR1 LGHNT and CDR2 FRNRAP. The CDR3 is 18 amino acids. Trimming stripped 2 bases from V and 0 bases from J, with 17 bases between. CDR3 DNA: TGTGCTAGTGGTTTGCCGCAAGGCAAGGGGGATAGCAATCAGCCCCAGCATTTT. Its protein product is CASGLPQGKGDSNQPQHF.

V gene TRBV6-5 combines with J gene TRBJ2-2; tentatively, D is TRBD1 (5 bases). Germline CDR1 reads MNHEY; CDR2 reads SVGAGI. The CDR3 is 15 residues long. Trimming stripped 4 bases from V and 4 bases from J, with 13 bases between. CDR3 residues: CASSSSRDSTGELFF. CDR3 coding DNA: TGTGCCAGCAGTTCGTCCAGGGATAGCACCGGGGAGCTGTTTTTT.

V and J are TRBV25-1 and TRBJ2-5; tentatively, D is TRBD1 (6 bases). V lost 3 bases and J 3 bases, leaving 11 bases between the germline ends. Germline-derived CDR1 and CDR2 are MGHDK and SYGVNS. This CDR3 region has 14 residues. The CDR3: CASSEGAGEETQYF. The CDR3 nucleotides read TGTGCCAGCAGTGAGGGGGCAGGGGAAGAGACCCAGTACTTC. The entire variable domain, with the rest obtained from reference TRBV25-1 and TRBJ2-5, is as follows: EADIYQTPRYLVIGTGKKITLECSQTMGHDKMYWYQQDPGMELHLIHYSYGVNSTEKGDLSSESTVSRIRTEHFPLTLESARPSHTSQYLCASSEGAGEETQYFGPGTRLLVL.